This T cell receptor (beta chain) stems from a study of blood T cell repertoires in COVID-19. This CDR3 contains 11 residues. The V gene lost 5 bases and the J gene lost 8 bases, with 9 bases spanning the gap. Germline V gives CDR1 SEHNR, CDR2 FQNEAQ (reference sequence). This clone was picked up a small number of times. Repertoires were generated with immunoSEQ multiplex PCR, while TCRdb's copy carries only in-frame clones and drops some. The sample records 70,000 to 95,000 clones, roughly 90% being singletons. The chain combines TRBV7-9 with TRBJ1-2, with unresolved D. The receptor was isolated from a human donor with active COVID-19. The donor label of this sample is uncertain. The sample consisted of peripheral blood. The CDR3 DNA sequence: TGTGCCAGCAGCCTACCGGGGGGCTACACCTTC. Its translation: CASSLPGGYTF.